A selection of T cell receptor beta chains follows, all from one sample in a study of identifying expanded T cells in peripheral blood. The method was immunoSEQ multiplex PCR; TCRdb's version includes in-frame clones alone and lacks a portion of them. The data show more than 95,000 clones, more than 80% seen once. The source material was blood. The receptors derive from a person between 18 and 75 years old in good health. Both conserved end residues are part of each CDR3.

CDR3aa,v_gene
CAWDGGVTDTQYF,TRBV30
CASSIGPDSGEQYF,TRBV19
CAWTIGGGQGNSPLHF,TRBV30
CASSLEYQETQYF,TRBV28
CASSPRPVGSPLHF,TRBV18
CASSYSAGFYNSPLHF,TRBV6-5
CASSKEGAGGYTF,TRBV19
CASSGGQGNTEAFF,TRBV6-4
CASRPFGGPTYNEQFF,TRBV27
CASAQTGHGEQFF,TRBV11-3
CASSEGLIAGGITDTQYF,TRBV2
CASSVNIHNEQFF,TRBV5-6
CASSLTDQEDTQYF,TRBV7-8
CATSRDLNMNTEAFF,TRBV15
CASSYEGATANSPLHF,TRBV6-5
CASSGYEPRTGDVVWGNEKLFF,TRBV19
CAIRTGDTYEQYF,TRBV10-3
CASSTGITNSPLHF,TRBV19
CASSNLLAGYNEQFF,TRBV6-5
CAWASFISSTDTQYF,TRBV30
CASSFLEGGPQHF,TRBV7-9
CASSGTTPLAGGGNEQFF,TRBV10-1
CASSYSYRGGYTF,TRBV6-5
CASSYSVQDTEAFF,TRBV6-6
CASSQLGGDTEAFF,TRBV7-3
CAWESMDEKLFF,TRBV30
CASSGEGYTF,TRBV9
CASSGQEYEKLFF,TRBV6-6
CASSSPGQGYEQYF,TRBV27
CAISENGGFTDTQYF,TRBV10-3
CASSYQSPGEQYF,TRBV6-5
CASSPGGAAEAFF,TRBV18
CASSQDLQGGQETQYF,TRBV4-3
CASSPHPTGMNTEAFF,TRBV7-7
CASSLLRNQPQHF,TRBV6-5
CASSQVRGLDYTGELFF,TRBV4-1
CASSVRLTEKLFF,TRBV19
CASSPGGSLEQYF,TRBV18
CASSAGTGDQPQHF,TRBV9
CAWSVQSDTEAFF,TRBV30
CASSLTEDRAGADTQYF,TRBV7-3
CASSRRGHVGSPLHF,TRBV5-6
CASSVGDVPREQYF,TRBV9
CASGFSSLMGAVNTEAFF,TRBV12-5
CASSIDSGYGYTF,TRBV19
CAISDPDMNTEAFF,TRBV10-3
CAISQVGGNTIYF,TRBV10-3
CAISDPSGGGTDTQYF,TRBV10-3
CASSGTDKYEQYF,TRBV11-2
CASSSDPASGNTIYF,TRBV7-2
CASSATSRSYNEQFF,TRBV7-2
CASSAGHSYVKNIQYF,TRBV6-1
CASSVQGYTDTQYF,TRBV9
CASSPTGGHNEQFF,TRBV18
CASGRGDYGYTF,TRBV5-8